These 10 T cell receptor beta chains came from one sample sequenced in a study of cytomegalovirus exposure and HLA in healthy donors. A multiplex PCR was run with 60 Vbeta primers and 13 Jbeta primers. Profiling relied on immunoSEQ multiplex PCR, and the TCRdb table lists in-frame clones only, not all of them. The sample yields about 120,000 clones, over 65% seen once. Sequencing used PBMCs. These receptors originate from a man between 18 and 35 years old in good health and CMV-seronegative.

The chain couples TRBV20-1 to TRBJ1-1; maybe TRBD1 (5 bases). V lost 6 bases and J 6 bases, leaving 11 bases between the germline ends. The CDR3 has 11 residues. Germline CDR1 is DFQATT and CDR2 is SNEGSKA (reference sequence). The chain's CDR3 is CSALQTAEAFF. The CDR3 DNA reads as TGCAGTGCCCTCCAGACAGCTGAAGCTTTCTTT.

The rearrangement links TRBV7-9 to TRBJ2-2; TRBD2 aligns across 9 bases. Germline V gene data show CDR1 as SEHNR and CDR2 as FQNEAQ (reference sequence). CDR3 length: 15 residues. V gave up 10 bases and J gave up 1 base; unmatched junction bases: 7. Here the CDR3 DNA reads TGTGCCATCAAGCGGGGGGCGGAGAACACCGGGGAGCTGTTTTTT. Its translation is CAIKRGAENTGELFF.

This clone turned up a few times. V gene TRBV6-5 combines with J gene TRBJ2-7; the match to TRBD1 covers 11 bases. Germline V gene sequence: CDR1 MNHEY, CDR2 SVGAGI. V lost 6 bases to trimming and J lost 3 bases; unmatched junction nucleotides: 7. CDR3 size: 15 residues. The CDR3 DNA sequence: TGTGCCAGCAGGACCTCCGGGACAGGGGGCTACGAGCAGTACTTC. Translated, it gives CASRTSGTGGYEQYF.

In nucleotides, the CDR3 is TGCGCCAGCAGCCAAGATCTAGGGACCGCGGGAGAAAAACTGTTTTTT. Its protein is CASSQDLGTAGEKLFF. This rearrangement joins TRBV4-3 to TRBJ1-4, with D tentatively TRBD1 (5 bases). CDR3 length equals 16 residues. Germline CDR1 and CDR2: LGHNA and YSLEER. V lost 0 bases and J lost 8, with 16 bases in between.

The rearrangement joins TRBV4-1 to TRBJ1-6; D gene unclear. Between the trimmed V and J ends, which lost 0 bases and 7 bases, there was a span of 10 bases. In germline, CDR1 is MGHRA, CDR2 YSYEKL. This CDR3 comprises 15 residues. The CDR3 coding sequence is TGCGCCAGCAGCCAAGACCTAGGATCCAATTCACCCCTCCACTTT. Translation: CASSQDLGSNSPLHF.

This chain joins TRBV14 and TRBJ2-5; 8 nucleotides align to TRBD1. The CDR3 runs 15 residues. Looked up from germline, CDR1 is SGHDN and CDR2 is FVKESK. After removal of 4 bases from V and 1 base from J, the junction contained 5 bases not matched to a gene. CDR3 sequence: CASSRTGLTQETQYF. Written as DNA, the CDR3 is TGTGCCAGCAGCCGGACAGGGTTGACCCAAGAGACCCAGTACTTC.

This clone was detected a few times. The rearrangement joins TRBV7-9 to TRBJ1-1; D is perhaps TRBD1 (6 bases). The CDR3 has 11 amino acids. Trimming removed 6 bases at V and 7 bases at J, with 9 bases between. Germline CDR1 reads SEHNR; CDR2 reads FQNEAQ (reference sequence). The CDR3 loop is CASRGAGEAFF. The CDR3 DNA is TGTGCCAGCAGGGGGGCTGGTGAAGCTTTCTTT.

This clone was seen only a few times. For the CDR3, the DNA is TGTGCCAGCAGCTTAAAAGTACTCAAGGGGGTGACGAACACTGAAGCTTTCTTT. Amino acid sequence: CASSLKVLKGVTNTEAFF. The V and J genes are TRBV7-2 and TRBJ1-1; possibly TRBD1 for D (6 bases). This CDR3 has 18 amino acids. Germline CDR1 reads SGHTA; CDR2 reads FQGNSA. Trimming took off 2 bases at V and 1 base at J, with 20 bases between the two ends. Complete variable domain (other parts from reference TRBV7-2 and TRBJ1-1): GAGVSQSPSNKVTEKGKDVELRCDPISGHTALYWYRQSLGQGLEFLIYFQGNSAPDKSGLPSDRFSAERTGGSVSTLTIQRTQQEDSAVYLCASSLKVLKGVTNTEAFFGQGTRLTVV.

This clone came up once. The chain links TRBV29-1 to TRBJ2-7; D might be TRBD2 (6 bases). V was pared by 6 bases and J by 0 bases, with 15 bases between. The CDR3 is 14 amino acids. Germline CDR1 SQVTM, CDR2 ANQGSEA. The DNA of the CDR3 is TGCAGCGTCGCGGGACGCCTGAGCTCCTACGAGCAGTACTTC. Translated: CSVAGRLSSYEQYF.

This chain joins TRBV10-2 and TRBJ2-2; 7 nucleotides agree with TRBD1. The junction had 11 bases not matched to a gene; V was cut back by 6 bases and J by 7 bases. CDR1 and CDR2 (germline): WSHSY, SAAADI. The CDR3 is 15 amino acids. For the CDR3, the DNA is TGCGCCAGCAGATTAGGGACAGACGGAGGCGGGGAGCTGTTTTTT. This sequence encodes CASRLGTDGGGELFF.